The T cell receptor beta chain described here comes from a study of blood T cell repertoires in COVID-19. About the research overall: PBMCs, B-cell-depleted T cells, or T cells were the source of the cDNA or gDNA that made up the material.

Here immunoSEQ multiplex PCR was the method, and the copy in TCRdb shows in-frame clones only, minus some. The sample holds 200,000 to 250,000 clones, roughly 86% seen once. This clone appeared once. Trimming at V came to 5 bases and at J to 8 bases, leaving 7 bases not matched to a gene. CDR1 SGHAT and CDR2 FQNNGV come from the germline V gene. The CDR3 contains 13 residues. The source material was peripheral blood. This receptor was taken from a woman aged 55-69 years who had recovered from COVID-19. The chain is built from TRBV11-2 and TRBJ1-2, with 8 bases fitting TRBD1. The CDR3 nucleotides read TGTGCCAGCAGCCCGACAGGGGCCCTCGGCTACACCTTC. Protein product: CASSPTGALGYTF. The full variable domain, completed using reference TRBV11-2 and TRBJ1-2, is EAGVAQSPRYKIIEKRQSVAFWCNPISGHATLYWYQQILGQGPKLLIQFQNNGVVDDSQLPKDRFSAERLKGVDSTLKIQPAKLEDSAVYLCASSPTGALGYTFGSGTRLTVV.